Presented here are 9 T cell receptor beta chains from one specimen sequenced in a study of cytomegalovirus exposure and HLA in healthy donors. The PCR contained 60 Vbeta and 13 Jbeta primers. The data were produced by immunoSEQ multiplex PCR, yet TCRdb's version contains in-frame clones alone and is incomplete. This sample has some 88,000 clones; 60% to 80% occur once, and the top ten carry roughly 6%. The sequenced material came from PBMCs. All receptors come from a woman aged 25 to 39 in good health and CMV-seronegative.

The chain carries TRBV28 and TRBJ1-1; 10 bases align to TRBD1. The V segment lost 8 bases and the J segment 4 bases; nucleotides outside the gene matches: 4. This CDR3 comprises 13 residues. Germline V gives CDR1 MDHEN, CDR2 SYDVKM. DNA of the CDR3: TGTGCCAGCCGGGACAGGGGTCGCACTGAAGCTTTCTTT. Translation: CASRDRGRTEAFF.

V and J are TRBV6-4 and TRBJ1-2, with TRBD1 as a possible D gene (5 bases). The germline gives CDR1 MRHNA, CDR2 SNTAGT. Trimming cost V 8 bases and J 5 bases, with 18 bases left between them. The CDR3 is 14 amino acids. The CDR3 region is CASSKEWGDYGYTF. The CDR3 nucleotides are TGTGCCAGCTCGAAAGAGTGGGGGGATTATGGCTACACCTTC.

This clone was counted a few times. This rearrangement joins TRBV7-3 to TRBJ2-3; 8 nucleotides agree with TRBD1. Germline-derived CDR1 and CDR2 are SGHTA and FQGTGA. CDR3 length equals 15 residues. The J segment lost 1 base and the V segment lost 4 bases, leaving 4 bases of the junction unmatched. In DNA form, the CDR3 reads TGTGCCAGCAGCTCGCAGGGGGCTGGCACAGATACGCAGTATTTT. As protein: CASSSQGAGTDTQYF.

The chain recombines TRBV11-2 with TRBJ2-5; 7 positions match TRBD1. With 5 bases clipped from V and 2 bases from J, the junction kept 11 bases outside the gene matches. Germline V gene lookup returns CDR1 SGHAT and CDR2 FQNNGV. The CDR3 runs to 16 residues. CDR3 sequence: CASSPYHGQEQETQYF. CDR3 sequence (DNA): TGTGCCAGCAGCCCTTACCACGGACAGGAGCAAGAGACCCAGTACTTC.

The V gene is TRBV29-1, the J gene TRBJ2-7; D is ambiguous. Germline V gene lookup returns CDR1 SQVTM and CDR2 ANQGSEA. The ends were cut back, 0 bases at V and 4 bases at J, with 10 bases in the middle. The CDR3 extends over 13 amino acids. This CDR3 is CSVEDPARYEQYF. CDR3 in DNA: TGCAGCGTTGAAGACCCCGCCAGATACGAGCAGTACTTC.

This clone was seen more than once but under ten times. This chain links TRBV7-8 with TRBJ1-5; 7 bases are shared with TRBD1. Trimming removed 5 bases from V and 10 bases from J; junction bases left unmatched: 5. Germline lookup yields CDR1 SGHVS and CDR2 FQNEAQ. The CDR3 covers 12 residues. The CDR3 loop is CASSPGTAPQHF. CDR3 nucleotides: TGTGCCAGCAGCCCAGGGACAGCCCCCCAGCATTTT. Drawing the rest from reference TRBV7-8 and TRBJ1-5, the complete variable domain is GAGVSQSPRYKVAKRGQDVALRCDPISGHVSLFWYQQALGQGPEFLTYFQNEAQLDKSGLPSDRFFAERPEGSVSTLKIQRTQQEDSAVYLCASSPGTAPQHFGDGTRLSIL.

V and J are TRBV7-9 and TRBJ2-1; 13 nucleotides match TRBD2. Losses at the gene ends were 4 bases for V and 3 bases for J; bases not matched to a gene: 9. The CDR3 runs 18 residues. The V gene's germline CDR1 is SEHNR and CDR2 FQNEAQ (reference sequence). The CDR3 here is CASSWTSGSPPGYNEQFF. The CDR3 DNA sequence: TGTGCCAGCAGCTGGACTAGCGGGAGCCCGCCGGGCTACAATGAGCAGTTCTTC.

The J gene is TRBJ1-2, the V gene TRBV23-1, with TRBD1 identical over 7 bases. TRBV23-1 belongs to the ORF category, with a function that is uncertain. The CDR3 spans 9 residues. This CDR3 is CGDRDGYTF. CDR3 DNA: TGCGGCGACAGGGATGGCTACACCTTC.

The chain has TRBV6-1 and TRBJ2-1; D is unclear. There are 12 residues in the CDR3. Germline lookup yields CDR1 MNHNS and CDR2 SASEGT. Trimming took 5 bases from V and 5 from J, leaving 7 bases between them. For the CDR3, the DNA is TGTGCCAGCAGTCCACTTCACAATGAGCAGTTCTTC. Its translation: CASSPLHNEQFF.